The clone carrying this T cell receptor beta chain was seen a handful of times. Its antigen is still unknown. This specimen comes from a study of Ad26.COV2.S vaccination and SARS-CoV-2 variants. Looking at the study overall: Enrolled in COV1001, the donor was in the Ad26.COV2.S trial arm, which received the vaccine. General study results and limits: Post-vaccination breadth of spike-specific CD8+ and CD4+ T cell responses was reportedly substantial.

The sample's treatment: about 20 received Ad26.COV2.S at low or high dose, single or two shots; roughly 5 received placebo; per-sample allocation not given. Each sample was drawn 63 days after the first injection (of vaccine or placebo). The repertoire was sequenced with immunoSEQ multiplex PCR; TCRdb's copy has only in-frame clones and lacks some. Altogether roughly 460,000 clones are present, 70% to 90% being singletons, with the ten largest covering 1.7%. The junction had 5 bases not matched to a gene; V was cut back by 1 base and J by 3 bases. This CDR3 region has 15 residues. Per germline, CDR1 SGHNT and CDR2 YYREEE (reference sequence).

The clonotype was recovered from a person aged 18 to 65 who received the Ad26.COV2.S COVID-19 vaccine or a placebo. The V gene is TRBV5-4, the J gene TRBJ1-2, with TRBD1 matching 8 bases. Sample: peripheral blood, taken in a trial of Ad26.COV2.S vaccine versus placebo. In nucleotides, the CDR3 is TGTGCCAGCAGCTTGTCGGTACAGGGGGACTATGGCTACACCTTC. Protein: CASSLSVQGDYGYTF.